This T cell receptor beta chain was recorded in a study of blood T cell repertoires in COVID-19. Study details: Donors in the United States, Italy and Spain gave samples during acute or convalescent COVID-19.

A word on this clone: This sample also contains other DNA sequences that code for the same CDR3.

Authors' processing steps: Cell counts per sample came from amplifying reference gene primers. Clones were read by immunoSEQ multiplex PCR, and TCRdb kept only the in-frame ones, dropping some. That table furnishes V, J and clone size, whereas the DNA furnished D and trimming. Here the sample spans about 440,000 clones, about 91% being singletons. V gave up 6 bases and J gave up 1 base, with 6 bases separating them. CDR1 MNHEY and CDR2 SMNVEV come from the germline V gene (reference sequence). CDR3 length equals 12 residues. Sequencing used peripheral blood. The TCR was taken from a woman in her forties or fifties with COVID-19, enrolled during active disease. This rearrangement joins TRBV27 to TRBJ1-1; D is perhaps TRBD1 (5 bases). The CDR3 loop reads CASSTGNTEAFF. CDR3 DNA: TGTGCCAGCAGCACAGGGAACACTGAAGCTTTCTTT.